The 13 T cell receptor beta chains given below trace back to one sample, sequenced in a study of T cell repertoires in cytomegalovirus infection. Via MiXCR, TCRdb re-called the reads, giving one row per CDR3 protein. This sample has hundreds of thousands of distinct CDR3 sequences; less than 35% occur once, and the top ten carry roughly an eighth. For these receptors, no antigen is known. The specimen comprised cultured CD8+ T cells from PBMCs, sampled from culture after CMV antigen stimulation. These receptors came from a human donor in good health (CMV status not recorded). Some clones in this sample may be carry-over from other donors' samples.

To note about this clonotype: Since a much larger clone is just one base distant, this may be a read error. The J gene is TRBJ2-1, the V gene TRBV11-2, with TRBD2 matching over 13 bases. Per germline, CDR1 SGHAT and CDR2 FQNNGV. There are 16 residues in the CDR3. CDR3 DNA: TGTGTCAGCAGCTGGTGGACTAGCGGGGGTATAAGCGAGCAGTTCTTC. The encoded protein is CVSSWWTSGGISEQFF. The whole variable domain, remainder taken from reference TRBV11-2 and TRBJ2-1, is EAGVAQSPRYKIIEKRQSVAFWCNPISGHATLYWYQQILGQGPKLLIQFQNNGVVDDSQLPKDRFSAERLKGVDSTLKIQPAKLEDSAVYLCVSSWWTSGGISEQFFGPGTRLTVL.

The chain couples TRBV27 to TRBJ2-7; 10 bases align to TRBD1. This CDR3 comprises 15 residues. Germline V gives CDR1 MNHEY, CDR2 SMNVEV (reference sequence). The ends lost 5 bases at V and 3 bases at J; junction bases unmatched: 7. The CDR3 protein is CASSTRRDRGYEQYF. The CDR3 DNA reads TGTGCCAGCAGTACGCGACGGGACAGGGGCTACGAGCAGTACTTC.

Here the CDR3 reads CSHLGEHNEQFF. CDR3 bases: TGCAGCCACCTAGGAGAGCACAATGAGCAGTTCTTC. This chain joins TRBV29-1 and TRBJ2-1, with unresolved D. This CDR3 is built from 12 residues. In germline, CDR1 is SQVTM, CDR2 ANQGSEA. V was cut by 8 bases and J by 5 bases, with 13 bases left in between.

The table lists this clonotype with many counts. The V and J genes are TRBV7-9 and TRBJ2-5, with D possibly called TRBD1 or TRBD2 (6 bases each). V was trimmed by 2 bases and J by 4 bases, leaving 8 bases between them. The CDR3 contains 13 residues. Germline assignment: CDR1 SEHNR and CDR2 FQNEAQ (reference sequence). This chain's CDR3 is CASSLSGAETQYF. Here the CDR3 DNA reads TGTGCCAGCAGCTTATCGGGGGCAGAGACCCAGTACTTC. The complete variable domain, with remaining parts taken from reference TRBV7-9 and TRBJ2-5, reads DTGVSQNPRHKITKRGQNVTFRCDPISEHNRLYWYRQTLGQGPEFLTYFQNEAQLEKSRLLSDRFSAERPKGSFSTLEIQRTEQGDSAMYLCASSLSGAETQYFGPGTRLLVL.

This chain connects TRBV7-9 to TRBJ2-1; 9 nucleotides line up with TRBD2. Germline trimming cut 5 bases from V and 5 bases from J; bases unmatched to any gene: 7. The length of the CDR3 is 15 residues. Germline V gene data show CDR1 as SEHNR and CDR2 as FQNEAQ (reference sequence). The CDR3 loop is CASSPASGAHNEQFF. CDR3 sequence (DNA): TGTGCCAGCAGCCCGGCTAGCGGGGCACACAATGAGCAGTTCTTC.

CDR3 protein: CSVSDRGPNYGYTF. The DNA of the CDR3 is TGCAGCGTTTCCGACAGGGGCCCAAACTATGGCTACACCTTC. The chain couples TRBV29-1 to TRBJ1-2; the match to TRBD1 covers 8 bases. This CDR3 contains 14 residues. The germline CDR1 and CDR2 sequences are SQVTM and ANQGSEA. The ends lost 5 bases at V and 2 bases at J; junction bases unmatched: 7.

This clonotype was observed a single time. This may be a read error, as it is one base from a much larger clone. The chain couples TRBV7-8 to TRBJ2-1; no firm D call. This CDR3 is built from 15 residues. Germline V gene data show CDR1 as SGHVS and CDR2 as FQNEAQ. The chain's CDR3 is CVSSSGVVSYNEQFF. CDR3 bases: TGTGTCAGCAGCTCTGGGGTGGTCTCCTACAATGAGCAGTTCTTC.

The chain carries TRBV7-8 and TRBJ2-3; D is ambiguous. Trimming stripped 5 bases from V and 4 bases from J, with 10 bases between. This CDR3 has 13 residues. Germline V gives CDR1 SGHVS, CDR2 FQNEAQ. CDR3 residues: CASSPSVPDTQYF. The CDR3 DNA reads as TGTGCCAGCAGCCCATCGGTCCCAGATACGCAGTATTTT. The variable domain in full, with the rest retrieved from reference TRBV7-8 and TRBJ2-3, is GAGVSQSPRYKVAKRGQDVALRCDPISGHVSLFWYQQALGQGPEFLTYFQNEAQLDKSGLPSDRFFAERPEGSVSTLKIQRTQQEDSAVYLCASSPSVPDTQYFGPGTRLTVL.

The rearrangement links TRBV13 to TRBJ2-1, with 9 nucleotides matching TRBD1. The ends lost 4 bases at V and 9 bases at J; junction bases unmatched: 7. Germline-derived CDR1 and CDR2 are PRHDT and FYEKMQ (reference sequence). This CDR3 has 14 residues. The CDR3 here is CASSSSTGGIEQFF. CDR3 DNA: TGTGCCAGCAGCTCCTCGACAGGGGGAATTGAGCAGTTCTTC.

The chain carries TRBV27 and TRBJ1-2; 9 bases align to TRBD1. Germline CDR1 MNHEY, CDR2 SMNVEV (reference sequence). The V and J ends lost 4 bases and 6 bases, in that order; junction bases with no gene match: 9. The CDR3 runs to 15 residues. DNA of the CDR3: TGTGCCAGCAGTTACGGACAGGGGAAAATCAATGGCTACACCTTC. It encodes CASSYGQGKINGYTF.

A few counts support this clonotype. The chain recombines TRBV6-2 or TRBV6-3 with TRBJ2-2, with 7 bases lining up with TRBD1. V lost 3 bases to trimming and J lost 1 base; unmatched junction nucleotides: 8. Per the germline V gene, CDR1 is MNHEY and CDR2 is SVGEGT. This CDR3 contains 17 residues. The CDR3 sequence is CASSYLDRTKNTGELFF. The CDR3 region has the DNA TGTGCCAGCAGTTATTTGGACAGGACCAAGAACACCGGGGAGCTGTTTTTT.

This clonotype was counted between two and nine times. This rearrangement joins TRBV27 to TRBJ2-1; D gene unclear. Deletions cut 6 bases from V and 7 bases from J, with 13 bases between. The CDR3 totals 13 residues. Germline assignment: CDR1 MNHEY and CDR2 SMNVEV (reference sequence). CDR3 amino acids: CASSTGPVNEQFF. CDR3 DNA sequence: TGTGCCAGCAGCACCGGGCCCGTAAATGAGCAGTTCTTC.

This clonotype has at least ten counts. This chain joins TRBV7-8 and TRBJ2-7; TRBD1 matches 8 bases. Germline V lookup: CDR1 SGHVS, CDR2 FQNEAQ. CDR3 length equals 16 residues. The V segment lost 3 bases and the J segment 3 bases; nucleotides outside the gene matches: 10. DNA for the CDR3: TGTGCCAGCAGCTTGGCGACAGGGGCTAGGGGCTACGAGCAGTACGTC. It specifies CASSLATGARGYEQYV.